A single sample gave rise to the 9 T cell receptor beta chains below, sequenced in a study of T cells in Graves' hyperthyroidism and ophthalmopathy. RNA transcripts gave rise to amplified TCR beta CDR3 regions. Primed by the HTBI set, a first-round RT-PCR was run on the TCR CDR3. TCRdb recomputed calls from the multiplex PCR reads with MiXCR, one row per CDR3 protein. The sample includes under 600,000 distinct CDR3 sequences, approximately 15% of them seen just once. Sample: blood. These receptors were obtained from a woman aged 40-49 years with Graves' ophthalmopathy.

In its sample, this clonotype was seen many times. The chain couples TRBV4-2 to TRBJ2-3; D is possibly TRBD2 (6 bases). This CDR3 has 16 amino acids. With 4 bases removed from V and 0 bases from J, the gap between germline ends came to 14 bases. The germline gives CDR1 LGHNA, CDR2 YNFKEQ. CDR3 bases: TGTGCCAGCAGCCCCGAAACGGGGGAGAGCACAGATACGCAGTATTTT. It codes for CASSPETGESTDTQYF.

This clonotype was observed many times. The chain couples TRBV20-1 to TRBJ1-1; 8 bases are a match to TRBD1. Germline loops: CDR1 DFQATT, CDR2 SNEGSKA (reference sequence). The CDR3 runs to 15 residues. The V and J ends lost 5 bases and 5 bases, in that order; junction bases with no gene match: 13. The CDR3 spells CSAFGPGTGGTEAFF. The CDR3 coding sequence is TGCAGTGCTTTTGGGCCCGGGACAGGAGGTACTGAAGCTTTCTTT.

In DNA, the CDR3 is TGTGCCAGCAGTTTATTCGAAGACACTGAAGCTTTCTTT. This translates into CASSLFEDTEAFF. The chain recombines TRBV12-3 or TRBV12-4 with TRBJ1-1; no clear D. Trimming stripped 2 bases from V and 3 bases from J, with 7 bases between. The CDR3 loop spans 13 amino acids.

This clonotype appeared a few times. V is TRBV7-9 and J is TRBJ2-7; D might be TRBD1 (7 bases). The germline CDR1 and CDR2 sequences are SEHNR and FQNEAQ (reference sequence). The CDR3 spans 16 residues. V lost 4 bases and J lost 5, with 21 bases in between. Written as DNA, the CDR3 is TGTGCCAGCAGCTCTACAGGGGTCGGGAGTACCCACGAGCAGTACTTC. Residues: CASSSTGVGSTHEQYF.

With regard to this clonotype: Possible read error: a much larger clone is one base away. The chain uses TRBV5-1 and TRBJ2-3; D possibly corresponds to TRBD2 (6 bases). Looked up from germline, CDR1 is SGHRS and CDR2 is YFSETQ. This CDR3 has 15 residues. CDR3 residues: CASSLELGGTDTHYF. The CDR3 bases are TGCGCCAGCAGCTTGGAGCTCGGGGGAACCGATACGCACTATTTT. Full variable domain (outside the CDR3, taken from reference TRBV5-1 and TRBJ2-3): KAGVTQTPRYLIKTRGQQVTLSCSPISGHRSVSWYQQTPGQGLQFLFEYFSETQRNKGNFPGRFSGRQFSNSRSEMNVSTLELGDSALYLCASSLELGGTDTHYFGPGTRLTVL.

This clonotype came up many times. The chain uses TRBV20-1 and TRBJ2-3, with D unresolved. Germline CDR1 and CDR2: DFQATT and SNEGSKA (reference sequence). Trimming removed 0 bases from V and 0 bases from J, with 10 bases in between. This CDR3 region has 15 residues. CDR3 sequence (DNA): TGCAGTGCTAGAGATCCTTGGAGAAGCACAGATACGCAGTATTTT. Translating gives CSARDPWRSTDTQYF.

There are a few counts of this clonotype. The V and J genes are TRBV4-1 and TRBJ2-3, with D maybe TRBD1 (5 bases). This CDR3 has 16 amino acids. The germline V gene has CDR1 MGHRA and CDR2 YSYEKL. V gave up 2 bases and J gave up 3 bases, with 15 bases separating them. The CDR3 region has the DNA TGCGCCAGCAGCCAAATAGGCCACAGGATTACAGATACGCAGTATTTT. The encoded protein is CASSQIGHRITDTQYF.

There are many counts of this clonotype. The rearrangement uses TRBV7-6 and TRBJ2-3; 7 positions match TRBD2. The CDR3 has 14 amino acids. Germline V CDR1 and CDR2: SGHVS, FNYEAQ. V was clipped by 5 bases and J by 4 bases; unmatched bases: 6. The CDR3 reads CASSHTSVPDTQYF. CDR3 coding DNA: TGTGCCAGCAGCCACACTAGCGTACCAGATACGCAGTATTTT.

This sequence joins TRBV6-1 and TRBJ1-1; no clear D. From germline, CDR1 is MNHNS and CDR2 SASEGT. This CDR3 comprises 11 residues. Deletions cut 4 bases from V and 10 bases from J, with 10 bases between. The CDR3, as DNA: TGTGCCAGCAGTGTGGGGTCCCGAGCTTTCTTT. This codes for CASSVGSRAFF.